The present T cell receptor beta chain was sequenced within a study of molecular identifiers for immune sequencing clone quantification (dated by TCRdb to 2016 to 2019). Regarding the research as a whole: For a replicate experiment, RNA from around 20,000 or 100,000 naive CD8 T cells was divided into five aliquots, and four of the five aliquots were sequenced. The study was a methods study using CD8 T cells to benchmark molecular-identifier clustering-based TCR repertoire sequencing (MIDCIRS) and TCR RNA copy counting.

The library was prepared using PCR. Sequencing relied on a NextSeq 500. Bulk TCR libraries were made following a previously described method, with the TCR primers given in Table S5. Total RNA was purified with the Qiagen AllPrep DNA/RNA kit. Before any analysis, reads coming from multiple sequencing runs of the same library were combined into one pool. As for the authors' bioinformatics: Reads were retained only if an exact TCR constant sequence was present, and the retained reads were trimmed to 150 nt and grouped according to their 12-nt molecular barcodes. Reads in each barcode group were sub-clustered using a 15% Levenshtein threshold, and a quality-weighted consensus sequence was built for each RNA molecule. Non-functional sequences were removed, as were lower-count sequences one edit away from another. On the basis of fitting two negative binomial distributions, barcode sub-clusters with fewer than 20% of the maximum read count were discarded. TCRdb's own reprocessing of the public reads used fastp at Q25 and MiXCR and kept productive beta chains. Entries are consolidated by CDR3 protein sequence, retaining the most common genes and DNA. The V and J calls were not made by the authors but by TCRdb's processing. This sample gives some 680,000 distinct CDR3 sequences in total; about 25% of them show up just once. About 0.81% of the sample belongs to the ten largest clones.

A remark on this clonotype: The clone's antigen remains unknown. An end of the junction does not agree with germline; a read error may underlie this.

Spanning cysteine to phenylalanine, the CDR3 consists of 16 amino acids. Only the CDR3 part of the read is kept: 48 bases, read in frame from the first base. CDR1 and CDR2 are read off the germline V gene as LGHNA and YSLEER. Naive CD8 T cell libraries were made from approximately 20,000 to 1,000,000 sorted cells using 10%, 30% or 50% of purified RNA. Naive CD8 T cells were FACS-sorted as CD8+CD4-CCR7+CD45RA+ on a BD FACSAria II into RLT Plus buffer. Nine to eleven TCR copies' worth of Jurkat RNA were spiked into roughly 17,000-1,100,000 naive CD8 T cell samples to test detection sensitivity. CD8 T cells were enriched with RosetteSep CD8+ T Cell Enrichment Cocktail and Ficoll-Paque, followed by ACK red cell lysis. What the work shows at the level of the full study, not this receptor alone: A single cell's worth of spiked-in Jurkat TCR RNA was reported detectable even among 750,000 to 1,000,000 naive CD8 T cells. Modeling indicated about 3 TCR RNA copies recovered per cell, compared with 7.5 to 10 by digital PCR, which implies a capture efficiency of approximately 30%. Without barcode sub-clustering, chimeric consensus sequences inflated TCR diversity; chimeras reached as high as 47%. The sizes of highly expanded clones could end up underestimated when identical TCR molecules share a barcode. The naive libraries included spiked-in Jurkat TCR RNA (about 9 copies' worth), and this Jurkat TCR RNA is not part of the donor repertoire. Clones above 20 RNA copies held over 97% of molecules in CMV-specific effector cells but under 1% in naive cells.

The sample comprised naive CD8+ T cells from blood, with Jurkat cell RNA spiked in. According to the study, the label for this sample's cell subset or site signals: FACS-sorted CD8+CD4-CCR7+CD45RA+ naive T cells. This chain is built from TRBV4-3 and TRBJ2-5; the D gene cannot be named for sure. This receptor was obtained from a human donor in good health. Some libraries in this study had Jurkat cell RNA spiked in. Here is the DNA: TGCGCCGGCAGCCAAGATTTTCAGACATACCAAGAGACCCAGTACTTC. Its coded protein is CAGSQDFQTYQETQYF.